This T cell receptor (beta chain) was recovered during a study of T cells after yellow fever vaccination. Trimming cost V 0 bases and J 3 bases; bases outside gene matches: 12. This CDR3 is 18 amino acids long. In germline, CDR1 is MNHEY, CDR2 SMNVEV (reference sequence). 5'RACE template switching added a universal primer site and UMIs to TCR cDNA. MiXCR, run by TCRdb on the 5' RACE reads, gives a single entry per CDR3 protein. Here the sample spans under 150,000 distinct CDR3 sequences, 7.7% being singletons. The table lists this clonotype with many counts. The J gene is TRBJ2-3, the V gene TRBV27; 7 nucleotides align to TRBD2. This material consisted of CD4+ T cells sorted from PBMCs, taken 5 days after the yellow fever booster vaccination. The receptor comes from a man younger than 40 who received the YFV17D yellow fever vaccine. The CDR3 nucleotides read TGTGCCAGCAGTTTATCGATAGCCAGCGGGATTAAAACAGATACGCAGTATTTT. This encodes CASSLSIASGIKTDTQYF.